A selection of T cell receptor beta chains follows, all from one sample in a study of brain metastases from non-small cell lung cancer. Here immunoSEQ multiplex PCR was the method, and the copy in TCRdb shows in-frame clones only, minus some. The sample has 1,300 to 1,500 clones; about 85% are singletons. The sample was tissue from a brain metastasis. These receptors came from a donor at least 40 years old with non-small cell lung cancer. Both conserved end residues are part of each CDR3. The D gene is left open where the match is weak. Clone size appears in some rows only: once, few, many, or a class for an expanded clone.

j_call	d_call	clone_size	v_call	cdr3_aa	cdr3_nt
TRBJ2-7	.	.	TRBV2	CASSARVPWHEQYF	TGTGCCAGCAGCGCAAGGGTCCCCTGGCACGAGCAGTACTTC
TRBJ2-5	.	.	TRBV2	CASSDPRWGETQYF	TGTGCCAGCAGTGACCCTCGGTGGGGGGAGACCCAGTACTTC
TRBJ2-1	.	few	TRBV7-6	CASSLVGTIGSYNEQFF	TGTGCCAGCAGCTTAGTAGGGACAATTGGCTCCTACAATGAGCAGTTCTTC
TRBJ1-1	.	.	TRBV7-2	CASSRQGLNTEAFF	TGTGCCAGCAGCAGGCAAGGCTTGAACACTGAAGCTTTCTTT
TRBJ2-1	.	once	TRBV6-5	CASREGNYNEQFF	TGTGCCAGCAGGGAGGGCAACTACAATGAGCAGTTCTTC
TRBJ1-6	.	.	TRBV5-1	CASSLAVSDSPLHF	TGCGCCAGCAGCTTGGCGGTTTCGGATTCACCCCTCCACTTT
TRBJ2-2	.	.	TRBV19	CASLRYTGELFF	TGTGCCAGTCTACGCTACACCGGGGAGCTGTTTTTT
TRBJ1-1	.	.	TRBV3-1/TRBV3-2	CASSSGLYTEAFF	TGTGCCAGCAGCTCCGGCCTATACACTGAAGCTTTCTTT
TRBJ2-5	.	.	TRBV12-3/TRBV12-4	CASSLDRTQYF	TGTGCCAGCAGTTTGGATCGGACCCAGTACTTC
TRBJ1-2	.	.	TRBV29-1	CSVQGDIRGYTF	TGCAGTGTTCAAGGCGACATCCGGGGCTACACCTTC
TRBJ2-7	TRBD2	.	TRBV5-1	CASSLEASGSDEQYF	TGCGCCAGCAGCTTGGAGGCTAGCGGGAGCGACGAGCAGTACTTC
TRBJ1-1	.	.	TRBV4-2	CASRTNPSEIENAFF	TGTGCCAGCAGAACTAACCCCTCAGAGATCGAAAACGCTTTCTTT
TRBJ2-1	.	few	TRBV29-1	CSVGEDGHNEQFF	TGCAGCGTTGGGGAGGACGGACACAATGAGCAGTTCTTC
TRBJ1-3	.	.	TRBV7-3	CASSLDGAGNIIYF	TGTGCCAGCAGCCTCGATGGGGCGGGAAACATCATATATTTT
TRBJ2-1	TRBD1	.	TRBV6-4	CASSPRQGAAYNEQFF	TGTGCCAGCAGTCCCAGACAGGGAGCGGCCTACAATGAGCAGTTCTTC
TRBJ1-2	.	.	TRBV5-1	CASSLGRDYGYTF	TGCGCCAGCAGCTTGGGGAGGGACTATGGCTACACCTTC
TRBJ2-6	.	.	TRBV6-5	CASSPSRGANVLTF	TGTGCCAGCAGTCCCTCGAGGGGGGCCAACGTCCTGACTTTC
TRBJ2-7	.	once	TRBV7-2	CASSLGGGEQYF	TGTGCCAGCAGCTTGGGGGGAGGCGAGCAGTACTTC
TRBJ2-3	TRBD2	.	TRBV11-2	CASSREAGHSSTDTQYF	TGTGCCAGCAGCCGGGAGGCGGGCCACTCGAGCACAGATACGCAATATTTT
TRBJ1-6	.	.	TRBV2	CAGKPSGSLITLHF	TGTGCCGGCAAACCGTCGGGGAGTTTGATCACCCTTCACTTT
TRBJ1-1	.	.	TRBV7-6	CASSLSPPGANTEAFF	TGTGCCAGCAGCTTATCGCCACCAGGGGCGAACACTGAAGCTTTCTTT
TRBJ2-4	TRBD2	.	TRBV11-2	CASSSKGLAGGLAKNIQYF	TGTGCCAGCAGCTCCAAGGGACTAGCGGGAGGTCTAGCCAAAAACATTCAGTACTTC
TRBJ2-5	.	.	TRBV6-5	CASSHLSGEQYF	TGTGCCAGCAGCCACCTATCGGGGGAGCAGTACTTC
TRBJ2-6	TRBD1	.	TRBV7-8	CASSGGPGANVLTF	TGTGCCAGTTCAGGGGGACCTGGGGCCAACGTCCTGACTTTC
TRBJ2-3	.	.	TRBV5-1	CASSLDTASTDTQYF	TGCGCCAGCAGCTTGGACACAGCTAGCACAGATACGCAGTATTTT
TRBJ2-2	.	.	TRBV3-1/TRBV3-2	CASSQLSGDTGELFF	TGTGCCAGCAGCCAACTAAGCGGTGACACCGGGGAGCTGTTTTTT
TRBJ2-7	TRBD2	.	TRBV7-9	CASSRGLAGASYEQYF	TGTGCCAGCAGTCGGGGACTAGCGGGAGCCTCCTACGAGCAGTACTTC
TRBJ2-5	.	.	TRBV5-1	CASRAGTEETQYF	TGCGCCAGCAGGGCCGGGACGGAAGAGACCCAGTACTTC
TRBJ2-1	.	once	TRBV18	CASSPRGSSYNEQFF	TGTGCCAGCTCACCACGAGGGAGTTCCTACAATGAGCAGTTCTTC
TRBJ1-1	.	.	TRBV24-1	CATSDLSGQAFF	TGTGCCACCAGTGATTTATCGGGACAAGCTTTCTTT
TRBJ2-1	TRBD2	.	TRBV15	CATSRGGAGVGEQFF	TGTGCCACCAGCAGGGGAGGAGCGGGAGTAGGTGAGCAGTTCTTC
TRBJ2-5	.	few	TRBV11-3	CASSLGRATETQYF	TGTGCCAGCAGCTTAGGGCGGGCCACAGAGACCCAGTACTTC
TRBJ2-1	.	.	TRBV7-9	CASSLSHNEQFF	TGTGCCAGCAGCTTAAGTCACAATGAGCAGTTCTTC
TRBJ1-4	.	.	TRBV4-2	CASSPQGNEKLFF	TGTGCCAGCAGCCCCCAAGGGAATGAAAAACTGTTTTTT
TRBJ2-1	TRBD1	.	TRBV5-6	CASSPTGTGIYNEQFF	TGTGCCAGCAGTCCGACCGGGACAGGGATCTACAATGAGCAGTTCTTC
TRBJ1-1	.	.	TRBV9	CASSVGSLGNTEAFF	TGTGCCAGCAGCGTAGGCAGTTTGGGGAACACTGAAGCTTTCTTT
TRBJ2-1	.	.	TRBV2	CASFGGNEQFF	TGTGCCAGCTTTGGAGGGAATGAGCAGTTCTTC
TRBJ1-1	.	.	TRBV5-1	CASSLYLLAPDLNTEAFF	TGCGCCAGCAGCCTGTACTTACTCGCACCAGACCTGAACACTGAAGCTTTCTTT
TRBJ2-7	TRBD1	.	TRBV10-1	CASRGTGRYEQYF	TGCGCCAGCAGGGGGACAGGGCGCTACGAGCAGTACTTC
TRBJ2-3	.	few	TRBV3-1/TRBV3-2	CASSQESLRTQYF	TGTGCCAGCAGCCAAGAATCCCTCAGAACGCAGTATTTT
TRBJ2-2	TRBD1	.	TRBV6-2/TRBV6-3	CASSPLDRDTGELFF	TGTGCCAGCAGTCCCTTGGACAGGGACACCGGGGAGCTGTTTTTT
TRBJ2-6	.	.	TRBV7-6	CASSRGRSGANVLTF	TGTGCCAGCAGTCGAGGGAGGTCTGGGGCCAACGTCCTGACTTTC
TRBJ1-1	.	.	TRBV19	CASSIGSGWSTEAFF	TGTGCCAGTAGTATAGGCTCGGGATGGAGCACTGAAGCTTTCTTT
TRBJ2-7	.	.	TRBV7-9	CASSFSQGAHEQYF	TGTGCCAGCAGCTTTTCCCAGGGAGCCCACGAGCAGTACTTC
TRBJ1-4	.	.	TRBV25-1	CASSEWGSMSEKLFF	TGTGCCAGCAGTGAATGGGGCAGCATGAGTGAAAAACTGTTTTTT
TRBJ1-1	TRBD1	.	TRBV11-3	CASSLNRGNTEAFF	TGTGCCAGCAGCTTAAACAGGGGAAACACTGAAGCTTTCTTT
TRBJ1-3	.	.	TRBV7-6	CASSLVGGSGNTIYF	TGTGCCAGCAGCTTAGTGGGGGGCTCTGGAAACACCATATATTTT
TRBJ2-7	TRBD2	.	TRBV5-1	CASSSGGGAGITYEQYF	TGCGCCAGCAGCTCGGGGGGGGGAGCGGGGATTACCTACGAGCAGTACTTC
TRBJ2-5	TRBD2	.	TRBV3-1/TRBV3-2	CASSPRTSGGPRETQYF	TGTGCCAGCAGCCCGCGGACTAGCGGGGGGCCCCGGGAGACCCAGTACTTC
TRBJ1-1	.	.	TRBV14	CASSQGLPFSTENTEAFF	TGTGCCAGCAGCCAAGGGCTTCCTTTCTCGACAGAGAACACTGAAGCTTTCTTT
TRBJ2-5	TRBD2	.	TRBV14	CASSQGIAGMETQYF	TGTGCCAGCAGCCAAGGCATAGCGGGAATGGAGACCCAGTACTTC
TRBJ1-1	.	.	TRBV19	CASSLGAGHLITRTPEAFF	TGTGCCAGTAGTCTAGGGGCGGGCCACTTGATCACCCGAACCCCTGAAGCTTTCTTT
TRBJ2-3	TRBD2	.	TRBV30	CAWSQGLAGGGSDTQYF	TGTGCCTGGAGTCAGGGACTAGCGGGAGGTGGTTCAGATACGCAGTATTTT
TRBJ2-1	.	once	TRBV5-4	CASSLEAEGAYNEQFF	TGTGCCAGCAGCCTGGAAGCGGAGGGGGCTTACAATGAGCAGTTCTTC